Detailed here is one T cell receptor beta chain. No antigen is known for it. This sample stems from a study of shared clonotypes between healthy human individuals. In the study overall: CD4 naive and memory got three plates each, CD8 naive two, CD8 memory one. Study-wide points: Lower generation probabilities were found for non-shared clonotypes than for those shared by all four donors. Limited genetic and exposure-history diversity came from having few donors.

Researchers reported that CD8 memory united CD45RO+ cells with CCR7-negative CD45RA+ TemRA cells. CDR1 and CDR2 from the germline V gene are SGHNT and YYREEE (reference sequence). J lost 7 bases, V lost 1 base, and 6 bases had no gene match. This CDR3 is built from 16 residues. TCRdb's table, derived via immunoSEQ multiplex PCR, lists solely in-frame clones and lacks some. The data show 400,000 or so clones, with around 96% seen just once and 0.32% held by the top ten. Sequenced: memory CD8+ T cells sorted from blood. Documented subset: CD45RO+ cells pooled with CCR7-negative TemRA cells. The source of this sequence is a man aged 25 to 40 in good health. The chain carries TRBV5-4 and TRBJ2-1; 12 nucleotides line up with TRBD2. This CDR3 reads CASSLPSGRAGNEQFF. As DNA, the CDR3 is TGTGCCAGCAGCTTGCCTAGCGGGAGGGCAGGGAATGAGCAGTTCTTC.